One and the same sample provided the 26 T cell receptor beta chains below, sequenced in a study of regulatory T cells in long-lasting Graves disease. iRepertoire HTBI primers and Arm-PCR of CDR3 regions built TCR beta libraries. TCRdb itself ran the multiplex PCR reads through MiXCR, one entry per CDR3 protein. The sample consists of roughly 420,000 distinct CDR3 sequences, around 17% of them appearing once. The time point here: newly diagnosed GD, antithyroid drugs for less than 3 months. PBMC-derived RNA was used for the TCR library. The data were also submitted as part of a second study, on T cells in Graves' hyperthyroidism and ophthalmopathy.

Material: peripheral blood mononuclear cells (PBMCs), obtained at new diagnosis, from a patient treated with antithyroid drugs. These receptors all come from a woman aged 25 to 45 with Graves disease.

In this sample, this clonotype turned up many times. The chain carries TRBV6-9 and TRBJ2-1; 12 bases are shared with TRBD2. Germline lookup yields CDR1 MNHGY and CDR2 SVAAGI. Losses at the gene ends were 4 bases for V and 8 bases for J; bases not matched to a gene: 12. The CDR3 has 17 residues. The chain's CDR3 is CASSFPSTSGSSYEQFF. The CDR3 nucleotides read TGTGCCAGCAGTTTTCCTTCGACTAGCGGGAGTAGTTATGAGCAGTTCTTC.

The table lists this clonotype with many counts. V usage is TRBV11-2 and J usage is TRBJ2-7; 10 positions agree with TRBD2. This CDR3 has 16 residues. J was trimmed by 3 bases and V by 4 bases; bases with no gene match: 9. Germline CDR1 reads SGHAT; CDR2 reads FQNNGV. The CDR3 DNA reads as TGTGCCAGCAGCTCCGTGCGGACTAGCGGAAACTACGAGCAGTACTTC. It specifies CASSSVRTSGNYEQYF.

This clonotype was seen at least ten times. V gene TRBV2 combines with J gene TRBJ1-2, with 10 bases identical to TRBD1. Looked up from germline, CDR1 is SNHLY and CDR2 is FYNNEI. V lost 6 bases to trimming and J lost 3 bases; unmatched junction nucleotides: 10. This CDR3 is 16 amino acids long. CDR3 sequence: CASSQGVGQGDYGYTF. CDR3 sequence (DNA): TGTGCCAGCAGCCAAGGAGTAGGACAGGGGGACTATGGCTACACCTTC.

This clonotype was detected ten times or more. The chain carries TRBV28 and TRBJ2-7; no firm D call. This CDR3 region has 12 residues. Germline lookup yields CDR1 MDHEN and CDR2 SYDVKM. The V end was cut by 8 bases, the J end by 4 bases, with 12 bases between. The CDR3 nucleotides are TGTGCCAGCGAAAGTGTCCTGTACGAGCAGTACTTC. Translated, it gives CASESVLYEQYF.

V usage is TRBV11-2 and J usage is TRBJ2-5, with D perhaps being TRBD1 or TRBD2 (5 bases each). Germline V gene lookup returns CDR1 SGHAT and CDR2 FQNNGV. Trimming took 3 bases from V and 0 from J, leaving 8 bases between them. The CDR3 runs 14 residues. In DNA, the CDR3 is TGTGCCAGCAGCTTGGGGGTAAACCAAGAGACCCAGTACTTC. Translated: CASSLGVNQETQYF. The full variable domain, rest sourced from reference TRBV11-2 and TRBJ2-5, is EAGVAQSPRYKIIEKRQSVAFWCNPISGHATLYWYQQILGQGPKLLIQFQNNGVVDDSQLPKDRFSAERLKGVDSTLKIQPAKLEDSAVYLCASSLGVNQETQYFGPGTRLLVL.

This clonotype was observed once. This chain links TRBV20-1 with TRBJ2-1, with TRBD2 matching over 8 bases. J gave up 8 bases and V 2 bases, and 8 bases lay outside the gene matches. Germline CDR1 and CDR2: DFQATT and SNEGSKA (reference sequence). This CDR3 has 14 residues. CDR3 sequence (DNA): TGCAGTGCTAGACCGGGAGGGCCTCGGGATGAGCAGTTCTTC. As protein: CSARPGGPRDEQFF.

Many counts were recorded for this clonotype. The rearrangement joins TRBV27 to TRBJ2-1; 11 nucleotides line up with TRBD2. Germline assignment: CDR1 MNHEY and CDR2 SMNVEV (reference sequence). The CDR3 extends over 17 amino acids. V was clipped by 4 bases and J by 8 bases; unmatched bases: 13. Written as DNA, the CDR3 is TGTGCCAGCAGTTCCCCACAGACTAGCGGGACCGGCGATGAGCAGTTCTTC. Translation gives CASSSPQTSGTGDEQFF.

DNA of the CDR3: TGTGCCAGCAGCTTAGCCCGGGGGGCCAACTATGGCTACACCTTC. Protein: CASSLARGANYGYTF. The rearrangement links TRBV7-2 to TRBJ1-2, with D perhaps TRBD1 (6 bases). V was pared by 0 bases and J by 2 bases, with 10 bases between. This CDR3 contains 15 residues. CDR1 SGHTA and CDR2 FQGNSA come from the germline V gene.

The CDR3, as DNA: TGTGCCACCAGCAAGGACCAGGGGGTGGTTGCTGAAGCTTTCTTT. The encoded protein is CATSKDQGVVAEAFF. V usage is TRBV15 and J usage is TRBJ1-1, with TRBD1 matching over 7 bases. V shed 4 bases, J shed 6 bases, and the junction held 11 bases outside the gene matches. This CDR3 has 15 amino acids. Germline V gene sequence: CDR1 LNHNV, CDR2 YYDKDF (reference sequence).

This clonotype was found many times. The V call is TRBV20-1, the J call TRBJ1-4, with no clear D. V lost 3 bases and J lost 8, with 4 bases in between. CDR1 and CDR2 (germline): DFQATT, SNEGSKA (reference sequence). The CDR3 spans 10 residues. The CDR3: CSARAEKLFF. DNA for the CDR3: TGCAGTGCTAGGGCGGAAAAACTGTTTTTT.

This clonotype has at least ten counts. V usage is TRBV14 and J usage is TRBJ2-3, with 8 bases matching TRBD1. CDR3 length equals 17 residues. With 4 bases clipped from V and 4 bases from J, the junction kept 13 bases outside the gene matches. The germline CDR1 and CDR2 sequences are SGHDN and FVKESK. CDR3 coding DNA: TGTGCCAGCAGCCCCCCTCGGACAGGGAGATGGGCAGATACGCAGTATTTT. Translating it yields CASSPPRTGRWADTQYF.

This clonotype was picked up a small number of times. Here the CDR3 DNA reads TGTGCCAGCAGTTACGGCAGGGGAGAAGTTGAAGCTTTCTTT. Protein: CASSYGRGEVEAFF. The V call is TRBV6-2 or TRBV6-3, the J call TRBJ1-1, with a tentative D call TRBD1 (6 bases). Deletions cut 2 bases from V and 7 bases from J, with 14 bases between. The CDR3 totals 14 residues. CDR1 and CDR2 from the germline V gene are MNHEY and SVGEGT.

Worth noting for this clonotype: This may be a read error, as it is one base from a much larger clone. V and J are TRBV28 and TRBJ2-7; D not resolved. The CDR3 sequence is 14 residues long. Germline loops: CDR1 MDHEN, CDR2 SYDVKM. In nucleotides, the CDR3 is TGTGCCAGCAGTTTATTTGGCGATTCCTACGGGCAGTACTTC. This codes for CASSLFGDSYGQYF.

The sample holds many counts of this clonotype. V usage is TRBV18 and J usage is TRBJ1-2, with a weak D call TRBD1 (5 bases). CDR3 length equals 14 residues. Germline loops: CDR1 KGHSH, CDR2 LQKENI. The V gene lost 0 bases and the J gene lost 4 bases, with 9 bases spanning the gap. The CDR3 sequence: CASSPPVGAYGYTF. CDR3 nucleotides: TGTGCCAGCTCACCACCGGTAGGGGCCTATGGCTACACCTTC.

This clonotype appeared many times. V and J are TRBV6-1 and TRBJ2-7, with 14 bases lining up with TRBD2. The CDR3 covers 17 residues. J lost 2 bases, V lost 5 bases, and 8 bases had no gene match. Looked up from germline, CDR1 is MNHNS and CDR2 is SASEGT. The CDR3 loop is CASSTGLAGGRAYEQYF. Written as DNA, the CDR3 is TGTGCCAGCAGTACTGGACTAGCGGGAGGTCGGGCCTACGAGCAGTACTTC.

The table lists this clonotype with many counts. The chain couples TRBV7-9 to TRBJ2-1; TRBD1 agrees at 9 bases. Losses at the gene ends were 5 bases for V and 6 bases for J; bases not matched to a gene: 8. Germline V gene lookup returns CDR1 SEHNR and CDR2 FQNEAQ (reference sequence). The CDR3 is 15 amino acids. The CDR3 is CASSQGQGFANEQFF. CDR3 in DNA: TGTGCCAGCAGCCAGGGACAGGGTTTCGCCAATGAGCAGTTCTTC.

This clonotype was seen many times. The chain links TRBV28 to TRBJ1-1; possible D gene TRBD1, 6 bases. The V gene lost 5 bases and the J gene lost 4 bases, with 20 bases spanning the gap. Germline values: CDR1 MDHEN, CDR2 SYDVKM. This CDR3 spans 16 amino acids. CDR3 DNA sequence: TGTGCCAGCAGTCCTTACTGGACAGAGGAGAGCACTGAAGCTTTCTTT. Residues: CASSPYWTEESTEAFF.

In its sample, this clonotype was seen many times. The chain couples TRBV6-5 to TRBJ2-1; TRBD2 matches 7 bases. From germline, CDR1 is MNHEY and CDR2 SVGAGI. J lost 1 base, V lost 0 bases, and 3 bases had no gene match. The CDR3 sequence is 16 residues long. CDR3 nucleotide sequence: TGTGCCAGCAGTTACTCGGGAGGGGCGTCCTACAATGAGCAGTTCTTC. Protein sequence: CASSYSGGASYNEQFF.

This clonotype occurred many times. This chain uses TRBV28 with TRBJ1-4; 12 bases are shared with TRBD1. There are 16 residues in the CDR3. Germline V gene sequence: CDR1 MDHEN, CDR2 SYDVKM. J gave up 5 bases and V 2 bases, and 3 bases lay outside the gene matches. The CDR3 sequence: CASSLIGTGGNEKLFF. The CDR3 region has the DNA TGTGCCAGCAGTTTAATCGGGACAGGGGGCAATGAAAAACTGTTTTTT.

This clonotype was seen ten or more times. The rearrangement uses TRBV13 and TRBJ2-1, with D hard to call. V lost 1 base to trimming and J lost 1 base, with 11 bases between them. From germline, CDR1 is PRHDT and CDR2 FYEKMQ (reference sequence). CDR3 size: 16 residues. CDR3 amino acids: CASSLESSVSYNEQFF. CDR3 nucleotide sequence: TGTGCCAGCAGCTTAGAAAGTTCTGTATCCTACAATGAGCAGTTCTTC.

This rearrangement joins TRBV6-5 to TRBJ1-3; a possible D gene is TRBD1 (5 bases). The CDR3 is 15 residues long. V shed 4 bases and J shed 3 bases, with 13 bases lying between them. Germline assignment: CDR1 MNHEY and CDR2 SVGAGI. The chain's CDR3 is CASSSAAGGGNTIYF. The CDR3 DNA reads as TGTGCCAGCAGTTCCGCGGCGGGGGGTGGAAACACCATATATTTT.

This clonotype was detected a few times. The CDR3 sequence is CASSLGGGLYEQYF. CDR3 nucleotide sequence: TGTGCCAGCAGCTTGGGTGGAGGCCTCTACGAGCAGTACTTC. The V call is TRBV5-4, the J call TRBJ2-7; maybe TRBD2 (5 bases). From germline, CDR1 is SGHNT and CDR2 YYREEE (reference sequence). Trimming stripped 0 bases from V and 3 bases from J, with 10 bases between. CDR3 size: 14 residues.

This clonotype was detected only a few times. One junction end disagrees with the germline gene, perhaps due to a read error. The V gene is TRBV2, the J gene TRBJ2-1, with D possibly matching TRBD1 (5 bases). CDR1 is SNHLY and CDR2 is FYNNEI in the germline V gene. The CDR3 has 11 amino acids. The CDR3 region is CACRAVSEQFF. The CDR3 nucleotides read TGTGCCTGCAGGGCAGTTAGTGAGCAGTTCTTC. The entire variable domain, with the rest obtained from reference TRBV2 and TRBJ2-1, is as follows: EPEVTQTPSHQVTQMGQEVILRCVPISNHLYFYWYRQILGQKVEFLVSFYNNEISEKSEIFDDQFSVERPDGSNFTLKIRSTKLEDSAMYFCACRAVSEQFFGPGTRLTVL.

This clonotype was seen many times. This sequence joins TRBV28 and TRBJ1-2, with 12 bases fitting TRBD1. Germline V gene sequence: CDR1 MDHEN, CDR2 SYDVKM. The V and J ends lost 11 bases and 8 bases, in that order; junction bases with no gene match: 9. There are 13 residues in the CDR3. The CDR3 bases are TGTGCCTTGAAGGGACAGGGGGCGAGGGGCTACACCTTC. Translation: CALKGQGARGYTF.

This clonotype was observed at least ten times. For the CDR3, the DNA is TGTGCCAGCAGCTCCCTCCTACTAGCGGTCGAGCAGTACTTC. Translating gives CASSSLLLAVEQYF. The V gene is TRBV11-2, the J gene TRBJ2-7; 8 bases fit TRBD2. V lost 4 bases and J lost 6; bases outside the gene matches: 8. The CDR3 consists of 14 residues. From germline, CDR1 is SGHAT and CDR2 FQNNGV.

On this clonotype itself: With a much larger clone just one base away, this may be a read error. The CDR3 protein is CASSPSSWTGRAEAFF. The CDR3, as DNA: TGTGCCAGCAGTCCGTCCTCATGGACAGGGCGGGCTGAAGCTTTCTTT. The chain employs TRBV6-2 or TRBV6-3 and TRBJ1-1, with 8 bases fitting TRBD1. Germline V gives CDR1 MNHEY, CDR2 SVGEGT. The length of the CDR3 is 16 residues. The junction had 14 bases not matched to a gene; V was cut back by 5 bases and J by 6 bases.